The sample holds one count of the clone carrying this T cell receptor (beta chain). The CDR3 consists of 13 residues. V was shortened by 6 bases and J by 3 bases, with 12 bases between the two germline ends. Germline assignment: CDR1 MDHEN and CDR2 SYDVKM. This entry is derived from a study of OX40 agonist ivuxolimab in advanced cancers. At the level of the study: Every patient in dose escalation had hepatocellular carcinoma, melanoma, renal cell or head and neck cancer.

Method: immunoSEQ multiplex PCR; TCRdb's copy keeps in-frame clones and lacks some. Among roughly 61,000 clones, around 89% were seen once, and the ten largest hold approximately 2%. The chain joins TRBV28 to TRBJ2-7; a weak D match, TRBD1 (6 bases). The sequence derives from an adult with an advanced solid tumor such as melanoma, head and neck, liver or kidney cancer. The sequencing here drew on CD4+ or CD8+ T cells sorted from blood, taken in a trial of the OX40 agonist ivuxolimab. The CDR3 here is CASRSGQGYEQYF. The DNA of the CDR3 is TGTGCCAGCAGATCGGGACAAGGCTACGAGCAGTACTTC.